This paragraph reports one T cell receptor beta chain. The data were taken from a study of blood T cell repertoires in COVID-19. TCRdb's table, derived via immunoSEQ multiplex PCR, lists solely in-frame clones and lacks some. The top ten clones hold around 15% of a sample with 45,000 or so clones, roughly four fifths of them seen once. V dropped 5 bases and J dropped 8; count of bases not matched to a gene: 8. The germline gives CDR1 SGHAT, CDR2 FQNNGV. The CDR3 extends over 15 amino acids. The chain joins TRBV11-2 to TRBJ2-1, with TRBD2 matching over 11 bases. Sequencing was done on a sample of peripheral blood. This sequence originates from a human donor in a cohort sampled during active COVID-19. CDR3 sequence (DNA): TGTGCCAGCAGCCCAGCTAGCGGGAGGCGCCATGAGCAGTTCTTC. The encoded protein is CASSPASGRRHEQFF.